This record concerns one T cell receptor (beta chain) sequence. The antigen is unknown. The sample comes from a study of beta chain features in type 1 diabetes. Points from the study as a whole: VDJ junctions sequenced from type 1 diabetes patients showed fewer insertions and more deletions. There was a possibility that cDNA sequencing over-represented cells with high TCR expression. Naive, central memory and Treg TCRB repertoires seemed to resemble each other more closely in patients than they did in healthy donors.

All of the isolated RNA was reverse transcribed, so expressed TCRB transcripts were sequenced. The repertoire was sequenced with immunoSEQ multiplex PCR; TCRdb's copy has only in-frame clones and lacks some. The table lists 390,000 or so clones, around 14% of them singletons. Every sorted population was more than 98% pure. This CDR3 comprises 14 residues. CDR1 and CDR2 (germline): MNHNY, SVGAGI (reference sequence). J was trimmed by 4 bases and V by 6 bases; bases with no gene match: 5. The sequence derives from a man in his thirties or forties in good health. V is TRBV6-6 and J is TRBJ2-3, with 9 positions matching TRBD2. Source material: naive CD4+ T cells from blood. CDR3 sequence reads: CASRRAGGADTQYF. The CDR3 bases are TGTGCCAGCAGGAGAGCGGGGGGCGCAGATACGCAGTATTTT.